Included here is one T cell receptor (beta chain) sequence, with context. The target of this receptor is not known. This sample was included in a study of cytomegalovirus exposure and HLA in healthy donors (dated by TCRdb to the late 2010s). Study-wide context: According to an earlier analysis of 550 to 700 of the donors, roughly 180 million T cells yielded 95 million to 140 million unique TCR beta sequences and about 300 Gb of sequence data. Approximately 330 gigabases of sequencing data and 70 million to 95 million unique TCR sequences made up an early release that covered roughly 670 HLA-typed donors. Among the roughly 400 genotyped donors, about 85% belonged to the genetic ancestry cluster associated with self-reported Caucasian donors. The aim of the study was to test whether cataloging public T cell receptors could identify signatures of past pathogen exposure. The study profiled the T cell repertoires of about 720 subjects by immunosequencing and related them to cytomegalovirus serostatus. A separate validation cohort of approximately 120 different subjects was used in addition to the 666-subject first cohort. To predict cytomegalovirus infection status, the study combined high-throughput TCR immunosequencing, statistical association of individual TCRs with disease status, and machine learning. In a later analysis, previously published TCR beta repertoires from 666 donors were re-analyzed and high-resolution HLA genotyping was added so that TCR occurrence patterns could be studied. In the later analysis, no new phenotypic data were used to find candidate immune exposures; instead, reliance was placed on TCR beta sequences and their occurrence across donors. An earlier analysis of 587 of the donors applied high-throughput TCR beta sequencing to assess whether each TCR beta V gene segment acted as functional or pseudogenic. Donor age, sex, ethnicity and CMV serostatus were compiled alongside the repertoire data. In a later genetic analysis, genome-wide SNP genotypes for about three fifths of the roughly 670 donors were used, and that subset was treated as a discovery cohort. Every discovery cohort repertoire had been produced on one sequencing platform. Class I and class II HLA loci were covered by the typing at four-digit resolution. Typing coverage differed by locus: A, B, C, DRB1 and DQB1 were typed in roughly 629-640 donors, DQA1 in 522, DPA1 in approximately 600, and DPB1 in 450 to 480. Roughly 5 DR-DQ haplotypes were handled as single units for association and clustering, since linkage in the cohort was strong. Across some 400 genotyped donors of the cohort, an average of approximately 240,000 unique TCR beta nucleotide sequences per donor were sequenced, and approximately 17% of those sequences were non-productive. Paper-wide results and their limitations: When HLA alleles, especially DR and DQ, strongly co-occurred, TCR associations were difficult to assign to individual alleles. The cohort was sequenced for TCR beta chains only, and without alpha or paired-chain data the features that could be detected were limited. The presence/absence analyses assumed that sequencing depth was roughly uniform across donors, and that assumption may not be true. In vitro tests confirmed that a few of the cytomegalovirus-associated TCR beta chains recognize cytomegalovirus antigens. According to a later analysis, parvovirus B19, influenza, CMV and Epstein-Barr virus appeared linked to several top co-occurrence clusters. According to a later analysis, most CMV-associated TCR beta chains appeared to be HLA-restricted, and the HLA associations seemed to be driven largely by CMV exposure. In a later analysis, HLA-associated TCR beta chains were found to be more clonally expanded and to have lower generation probabilities than equally common non-associated chains. A cluster of highly shared sequence variants was judged likely to be a technical artifact of the sequencing pipeline. A later analysis associated 15,000 to 20,000 TCR beta sequences with specific HLA alleles at a false discovery rate of 0.05. V-gene and J-gene trimming of TCR beta chains was associated with a missense DCLRE1C variant in a later genetic analysis, and the association was replicated in an independent cohort. Correlated functional status among segregating V segments might reflect linkage disequilibrium, but an unknown experimental factor could not be ruled out. The study listed around 160 TCR beta chains as associated with cytomegalovirus. A further reported finding was that TCR beta sequences accurately predicted the HLA-A and HLA-B alleles for most subjects in the first cohort. While some public TCRs were present in many individuals, most TCR sequences turned up only very rarely across donors. Cytomegalovirus status was reported to be diagnosed by the classifier with high specificity and sensitivity in both the original and validation cohorts. For the cohort, immune exposure information was limited to CMV serostatus. The authors suggested that the approach could potentially be extended to other disease states and immunological phenotypes. Because counts were too low, about 18 rarely observed V segments, including chromosome 9 orphons, were left out of the earlier analysis of about 620 of the donors. Because some donors lacked HLA typing at each locus, the association tests relied only on the typed subset. In an earlier analysis of some 540 of the donors, most TCR beta V segments appeared in productive rearrangements about 87% or about 30% of the time, broadly matching IMGT annotations. In a later analysis, the rate of TCR association differed among HLA loci, with DRB1 alleles having the most associated TCRs and HLA-C alleles having the fewest. According to a later genetic analysis, donors in an Asian-associated ancestry cluster had fewer N-insertions in productive TCRs than the roughly 700-donor mean.

Receptor amplification or capture employed the immunoSEQ multiplex PCR assay. A mixture of 60 forward primers for TCR Vbeta segments and 13 reverse primers for TCR Jbeta segments was used in the multiplex PCR. The CDR3 region of rearranged TCR beta genes was amplified from genomic DNA with a multiplex PCR assay. On the Illumina HiSeq System, the amplified TCR beta libraries were sequenced as 87-base-pair reads. Under the source paper's analysis protocol: A later analysis tallied approximately 87 million unique TCR beta chains across the 650 to 750 repertoires, and some 10 million of those chains were shared by two or more donors. A nearest-neighbor algorithm error-corrected the raw reads and collapsed the reads into unique sequences, merging closely related sequences to remove PCR and sequencing errors. To assign V, D and J gene segments, CDR3 sequences were aligned to IMGT reference sequences. For a sequence to be retained, a match of at least six nucleotides was required to both a V gene segment and a J gene segment. A rearrangement counted as productive if the CDR3 had no stop codons and remained in frame with V and J, and every other rearrangement counted as non-productive. CDR3 was defined by IMGT convention, running from the second conserved V-encoded cysteine to the conserved J-encoded phenylalanine. The earlier analysis of around 640 of the donors excluded sequences that lacked an unambiguous match to a single V gene segment. An earlier analysis of over 450 of the donors classified V segments as functional when productive rearrangements were above 56.7% and as segregating when the standard deviation between donors was above 5%. A statistical classification framework was developed to diagnose cytomegalovirus status using the catalog of TCR beta chain sequences. A later analysis assigned V and J genes by comparing TCR nucleotide sequences with IMGT/GENE-DB human TR gene sequences. A later analysis assigned CDR3 sequences and most-parsimonious VDJ recombination scenarios with the TCRdist pipeline. In a later analysis, each TCR beta chain was defined by its CDR3 amino acid sequence together with its V-gene family, and reads lacking a unique V-gene family were excluded. A later analysis removed 550 to 700 highly shared, low-generation-probability nucleotide sequences to deal with suspected cross-contamination and a sequencing artifact. For each public chain, a later analysis derived a clonal expansion index from normalized ranks of inferred template counts within each repertoire. In a later analysis, generation probabilities were computed using a VDJ recombination model fitted to out-of-frame rearrangements, and the results were checked against IGoR. In a later analysis, TCR-TCR, TCR-HLA and TCR-CMV co-occurrence was scored with hypergeometric tests, and a repertoire-size bias correction was applied to TCR pairs. A later analysis estimated false discovery rates by permuting HLA or CMV assignments 20 times. In a later analysis, co-occurring TCRs were grouped using DBSCAN, and TCRdist sequence similarity was added for clustering within HLA-allele-positive subsets. For co-occurrence clustering, repertoires with fewer than 30,000 or more than 120,000 public chains were excluded, along with several repertoires with anomalous nucleotide sharing. TCRdb re-hosts the immuneACCESS table, in-frame sequences only. Its copies lack some clones; in the studies checked, an unresolved V gene accounts for under half of them, and the cause for the rest is not known. V and J calls and clone size follow that table, whereas D and trimming were derived from the DNA. The sample's clone listing holds fewer than 250,000 clones. Under 1% of the sample is held by the ten biggest clonotypes.

The cohort was made up of several hundred healthy bone marrow donors. At the time of sampling, all cohort members were nominally healthy, though unrecorded immune exposures were likely present. The donor was CMV seropositive and was included in the group of 250 to 300 seropositive cohort members. A peripheral blood sample was provided by each donor, and peripheral blood mononuclear cells were used for TCR beta sequencing. The Qiagen DNeasy Blood Extraction Kit was used to extract genomic DNA from the blood cell samples. The sample comprised PBMCs. The receptor was derived from a woman under 40 in good health and CMV-seropositive.

CDR3 reads: CASSSRTSGNTEAFF. The DNA sequence follows: TGTGCCAGCAGCTCTCGTACCTCGGGGAACACTGAAGCTTTCTTT. The chain was built from TRBV7-2 and TRBJ1-1; no confident D gene assignment can be made. The CDR3 contains 15 residues, cysteine and phenylalanine counted. The read is trimmed to its CDR3 DNA, 45 bases read in frame from base 1. Deletion took 4 bases off V and 1 base off J, with a span of 13 bases between the germline ends. For CDR1 and CDR2, the germline V gene lists SGHTA and FQGNSA.